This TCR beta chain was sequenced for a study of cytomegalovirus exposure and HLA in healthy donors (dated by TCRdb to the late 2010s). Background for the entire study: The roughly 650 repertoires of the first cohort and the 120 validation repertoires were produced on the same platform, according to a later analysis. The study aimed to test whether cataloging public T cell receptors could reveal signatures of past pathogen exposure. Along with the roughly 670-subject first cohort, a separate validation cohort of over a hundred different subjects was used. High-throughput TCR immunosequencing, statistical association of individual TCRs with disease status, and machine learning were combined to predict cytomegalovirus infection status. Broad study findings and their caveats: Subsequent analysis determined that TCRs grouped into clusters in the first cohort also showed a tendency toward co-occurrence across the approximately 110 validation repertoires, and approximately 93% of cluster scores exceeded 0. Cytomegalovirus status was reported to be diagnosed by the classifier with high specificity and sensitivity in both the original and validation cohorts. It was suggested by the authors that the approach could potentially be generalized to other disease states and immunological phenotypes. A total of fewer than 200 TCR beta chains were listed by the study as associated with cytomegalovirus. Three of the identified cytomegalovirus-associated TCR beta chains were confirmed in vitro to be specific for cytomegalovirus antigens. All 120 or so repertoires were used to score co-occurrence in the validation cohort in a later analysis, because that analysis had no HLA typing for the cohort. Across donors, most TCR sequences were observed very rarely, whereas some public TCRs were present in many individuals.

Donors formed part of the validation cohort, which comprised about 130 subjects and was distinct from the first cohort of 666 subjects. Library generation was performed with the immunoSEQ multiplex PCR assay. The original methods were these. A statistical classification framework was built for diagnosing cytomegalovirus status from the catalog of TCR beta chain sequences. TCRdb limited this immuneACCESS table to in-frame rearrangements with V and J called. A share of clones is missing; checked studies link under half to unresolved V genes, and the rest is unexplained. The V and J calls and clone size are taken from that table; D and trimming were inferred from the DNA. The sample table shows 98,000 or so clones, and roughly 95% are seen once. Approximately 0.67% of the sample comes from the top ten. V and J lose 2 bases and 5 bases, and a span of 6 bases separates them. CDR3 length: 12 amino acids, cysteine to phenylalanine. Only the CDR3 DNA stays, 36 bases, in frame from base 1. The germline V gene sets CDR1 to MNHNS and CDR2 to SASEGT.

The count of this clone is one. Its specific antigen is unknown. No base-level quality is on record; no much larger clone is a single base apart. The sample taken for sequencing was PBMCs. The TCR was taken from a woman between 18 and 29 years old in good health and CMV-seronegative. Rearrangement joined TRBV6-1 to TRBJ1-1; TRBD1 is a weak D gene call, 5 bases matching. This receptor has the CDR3 CASSEQGTEAFF. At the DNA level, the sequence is TGTGCCAGCAGTGAACAGGGAACTGAAGCTTTCTTT.